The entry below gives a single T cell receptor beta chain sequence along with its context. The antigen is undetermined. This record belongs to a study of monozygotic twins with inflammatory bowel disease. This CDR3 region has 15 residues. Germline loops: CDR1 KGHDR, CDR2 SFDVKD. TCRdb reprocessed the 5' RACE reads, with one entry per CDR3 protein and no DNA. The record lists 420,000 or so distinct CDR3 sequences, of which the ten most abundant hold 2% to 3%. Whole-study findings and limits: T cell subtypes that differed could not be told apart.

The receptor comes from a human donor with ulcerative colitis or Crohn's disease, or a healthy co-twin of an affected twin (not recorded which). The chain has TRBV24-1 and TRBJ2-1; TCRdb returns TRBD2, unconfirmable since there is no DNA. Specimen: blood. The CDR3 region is CATSGETSGIDEQFF.